The entry that follows covers one T cell receptor beta chain sequence. The antigen remains unidentified. Amplification yielded TCR beta CDR3 regions, with RNA transcripts as the source. The HTBI primer set was used in a first-round RT-PCR of the TCR CDR3. Via MiXCR, TCRdb re-called the multiplex PCR reads, giving one row per CDR3 protein. The sample shows approximately 200,000 distinct CDR3 sequences, around 16% of them seen only once. The sample comes from a study of T cells in Graves' hyperthyroidism and ophthalmopathy. The CDR3 runs 15 residues. The V gene lost 7 bases and the J gene lost 9 bases, with 19 bases spanning the gap. CDR1 is SNHLY and CDR2 is FYNNEI in the germline V gene. Findings and limits, study-wide: Within blood appeared most thyroid clonotypes that had expanded above 0.001.

The sequencing input was blood. The chain couples TRBV2 to TRBJ1-6; D is undetermined. The clonotype was recovered from a middle-aged man with Graves' hyperthyroidism. The DNA for the CDR3 is TGTGCCAGCACCGAGGGTGTACCCACGGGTTCACCCCTCCACTTT. Its protein is CASTEGVPTGSPLHF.